The 24 T cell receptor beta chains below were found in one sample sequenced in a study of blood T cell repertoires in COVID-19. Produced via immunoSEQ multiplex PCR; TCRdb's table is partial and in-frame only. The sample holds about 200,000 clones; over 80% are singletons and the top ten take approximately 30%. Sequenced input: peripheral blood. The receptor set was obtained from a middle-aged man with acute or convalescent COVID-19.

The CDR3 reads CASSPGQPNSPLHF. CDR3 sequence (DNA): TGTGCCAGCAGCCCGGGACAGCCTAATTCACCCCTCCACTTT. This chain uses TRBV5-4 with TRBJ1-6; 7 nucleotides agree with TRBD1. The germline V gene encodes CDR1 SGHNT and CDR2 YYREEE (reference sequence). The CDR3 totals 14 residues. The V gene end was trimmed by 4 bases and the J gene end by 6 bases; junction bases not matched to a gene: 4.

V and J are TRBV9 and TRBJ2-4; D ambiguous. V was shortened by 0 bases and J by 8 bases, with 12 bases between the two germline ends. This CDR3 spans 14 amino acids. Germline loops: CDR1 SGDLS, CDR2 YYNGEE. CDR3 sequence reads: CASSVGRVKYIQYF. CDR3 nucleotide sequence: TGTGCCAGCAGCGTAGGGAGAGTAAAATACATTCAGTACTTC.

The chain links TRBV9 to TRBJ2-1; possibly TRBD2 for D (5 bases). The germline V gene encodes CDR1 SGDLS and CDR2 YYNGEE. The CDR3 contains 15 residues. The ends were cut back, 4 bases at V and 2 bases at J, with 13 bases in the middle. CDR3 coding DNA: TGTGCCAGCAGCCCCCGGGATCGCACCTACAATGAGCAGTTCTTC. This codes for CASSPRDRTYNEQFF. The whole variable domain, filled in from reference TRBV9 and TRBJ2-1, reads DSGVTQTPKHLITATGQRVTLRCSPRSGDLSVYWYQQSLDQGLQFLIQYYNGEERAKGNILERFSAQQFPDLHSELNLSSLELGDSALYFCASSPRDRTYNEQFFGPGTRLTVL.

This chain connects TRBV5-6 to TRBJ2-3; 8 positions match TRBD1. Germline V lookup: CDR1 SGHDT, CDR2 YYEEEE. Unmatched junction bases numbered 11, after V lost 7 bases and J lost 4 bases. The CDR3 has 15 amino acids. In nucleotides, the CDR3 is TGTGCCAGCTTTCAGCCGGGACAGGCACCAGATACGCAGTATTTT. It translates to CASFQPGQAPDTQYF.

This chain connects TRBV5-1 to TRBJ1-4, with no clear D. CDR1 is SGHRS, CDR2 YFSETQ, per germline. The CDR3 runs 15 residues. V gave up 4 bases and J gave up 6 bases, with 16 bases separating them. The DNA of the CDR3 is TGCGCCAGCAGCCGCGACGGGTCGAGGGATGAAAAACTGTTTTTT. Translated, it gives CASSRDGSRDEKLFF. The entire variable domain, with the rest obtained from reference TRBV5-1 and TRBJ1-4, is as follows: KAGVTQTPRYLIKTRGQQVTLSCSPISGHRSVSWYQQTPGQGLQFLFEYFSETQRNKGNFPGRFSGRQFSNSRSEMNVSTLELGDSALYLCASSRDGSRDEKLFFGSGTQLSVL.

The table lists this clone with a few counts. The V call is TRBV5-1, the J call TRBJ1-2; possible D gene TRBD1, 6 bases. The germline V gene encodes CDR1 SGHRS and CDR2 YFSETQ. Deletions cut 2 bases from V and 6 bases from J, with 14 bases between. This CDR3 is 14 amino acids long. DNA of the CDR3: TGCGCCAGCAGCTTACTCCAGGGGCCGGATGGCTACACCTTC. Amino acid sequence: CASSLLQGPDGYTF.

The chain uses TRBV19 and TRBJ1-4; perhaps TRBD1 as D (5 bases). Per the germline V gene, CDR1 is LNHDA and CDR2 is SQIVND (reference sequence). The CDR3 runs to 18 residues. V was pared by 4 bases and J by 0 bases, with 18 bases between. CDR3: CASSKHRAGGATNEKLFF. The CDR3 DNA reads TGTGCCAGTAGTAAACACCGGGCCGGAGGGGCAACTAATGAAAAACTGTTTTTT.

The chain joins TRBV6-2 or TRBV6-3 to TRBJ1-5, with D possibly being TRBD1 (6 bases). The CDR3 is 15 amino acids. Trimming removed 6 bases at V and 7 bases at J, with 19 bases between. CDR1 and CDR2 (germline): MNHEY, SVGEGT. The CDR3 loop is CASSDPRGGGQPQHF. The CDR3 coding sequence is TGTGCCAGCAGCGATCCGCGGGGCGGGGGCCAGCCCCAGCATTTT.

This chain connects TRBV11-3 to TRBJ2-7; 7 bases are a match to TRBD2. V trimming: 1 base; J trimming: 6 bases; junction bases outside the gene matches: 6. The CDR3 spans 14 residues. Germline V lookup: CDR1 SGHNT, CDR2 YENEEA. Written as DNA, the CDR3 is TGTGCCAGCAGCTTAGCAGGGACTACCAGCGAGCAGTACTTC. Its protein product is CASSLAGTTSEQYF.

This clone came up a few times. The chain is built from TRBV10-3 and TRBJ1-2, with 10 bases aligning to TRBD1. CDR3 length equals 14 residues. Germline V gene data show CDR1 as ENHRY and CDR2 as SYGVKD. V lost 7 bases and J lost 8; bases outside the gene matches: 10. The CDR3 coding sequence is TGTGCCATCAATCGGGACAGGGGTACGAAAGGCTACACCTTC. Translation gives CAINRDRGTKGYTF.

This rearrangement joins TRBV30 to TRBJ2-7, with 8 bases aligning to TRBD1. Trimming at V came to 1 base and at J to 3 bases, leaving 11 bases not matched to a gene. This CDR3 has 16 residues. Per germline, CDR1 GTSNPN and CDR2 SVGIG (reference sequence). DNA of the CDR3: TGTGCCTGGAGTGCCCCCGACAGGGGACCCAACTACGAGCAGTACTTC. Amino acid sequence: CAWSAPDRGPNYEQYF.

V and J are TRBV5-6 and TRBJ2-1, with 8 nucleotides matching TRBD2. The germline V gene encodes CDR1 SGHDT and CDR2 YYEEEE. The CDR3 runs to 18 residues. J gave up 7 bases and V 3 bases, and 18 bases lay outside the gene matches. DNA for the CDR3: TGTGCCAGCAGCTGGCCGTTTTATAGCGGGATGGTTCGAAATGAGCAGTTCTTC. Its protein is CASSWPFYSGMVRNEQFF.

This clone has a single count. The chain combines TRBV6-1 with TRBJ2-7; 9 positions agree with TRBD1. With 2 bases clipped from V and 8 bases from J, the junction kept 10 bases outside the gene matches. CDR1 is MNHNS and CDR2 is SASEGT in the germline V gene. This CDR3 has 15 amino acids. CDR3 residues: CASSENYRGQGKQYF. In DNA, the CDR3 is TGTGCCAGCAGTGAAAATTACCGCGGACAGGGGAAGCAGTACTTC.

The rearrangement joins TRBV4-3 to TRBJ2-1; 8 nucleotides agree with TRBD2. CDR1 is LGHNA, CDR2 YSLEER, per germline. This CDR3 contains 17 residues. The junction had 11 bases not matched to a gene; V was cut back by 0 bases and J by 7 bases. CDR3: CASSQDRSGSFRNEQFF. The DNA of the CDR3 is TGCGCCAGCAGCCAAGATCGGAGCGGGAGTTTTAGAAATGAGCAGTTCTTC.

The chain carries TRBV27 and TRBJ2-6; possibly TRBD2 for D (6 bases). The CDR3 totals 15 residues. V lost 2 bases, J lost 3 bases, and 8 bases lay in between. Germline V gene lookup returns CDR1 MNHEY and CDR2 SMNVEV (reference sequence). The DNA for the CDR3 is TGTGCCAGCAGTTTAGGAGGGAATGGGGCCAACGTCCTGACTTTC. Translation gives CASSLGGNGANVLTF.

This rearrangement joins TRBV6-5 to TRBJ2-2; TRBD1 aligns across 8 bases. This CDR3 contains 13 residues. CDR1 and CDR2 (germline): MNHEY, SVGAGI. V lost 5 bases and J lost 8; bases outside the gene matches: 4. In DNA, the CDR3 is TGTGCCAGCAGTCGGACAGGGTTTGGGGAGCTGTTTTTT. Encoded protein: CASSRTGFGELFF.

V and J are TRBV6-5 and TRBJ2-2; D perhaps matches TRBD2 (6 bases). The CDR3 is 15 amino acids. V dropped 7 bases and J dropped 0 bases, with 12 bases sitting between them. Germline V gene lookup returns CDR1 MNHEY and CDR2 SVGAGI. The CDR3 loop is CASMVGGTNTGELFF. The DNA for the CDR3 is TGTGCCAGCATGGTTGGCGGGACGAACACCGGGGAGCTGTTTTTT.

The chain is built from TRBV7-2 and TRBJ1-4, with 10 bases aligning to TRBD1. V lost 4 bases, J lost 8 bases, and 4 bases stayed unmatched. Per germline, CDR1 SGHTA and CDR2 FQGNSA. This CDR3 spans 14 amino acids. The CDR3 DNA reads TGTGCCAGCAGCTGGGGACAGGGGAGGGAAAAACTGTTTTTT. It specifies CASSWGQGREKLFF.

This clone was detected only once. CDR3 amino acids: CASSQVPSGYNEQFF. The DNA for the CDR3 is TGTGCCAGCAGCCAAGTTCCCAGCGGCTACAATGAGCAGTTCTTC. V gene TRBV7-3 combines with J gene TRBJ2-1; D possibly corresponds to TRBD2 (5 bases). V lost 5 bases and J 3 bases, leaving 14 bases between the germline ends. The CDR3 length is 15 residues. Germline CDR1 reads SGHTA; CDR2 reads FQGTGA. The variable domain in full, completed from reference TRBV7-3 and TRBJ2-1, reads GAGVSQTPSNKVTEKGKYVELRCDPISGHTALYWYRQSLGQGPEFLIYFQGTGAADDSGLPNDRFFAVRPEGSVSTLKIQRTERGDSAVYLCASSQVPSGYNEQFFGPGTRLTVL.

This rearrangement joins TRBV30 to TRBJ2-3, with TRBD2 matching 7 bases. CDR3 length: 15 residues. Germline CDR1 GTSNPN, CDR2 SVGIG (reference sequence). The junction had 11 bases not matched to a gene; V was cut back by 8 bases and J by 0 bases. The CDR3 reads CAMIAGLTSTDTQYF. DNA for the CDR3: TGTGCCATGATAGCGGGTCTTACTAGCACAGATACGCAGTATTTT.

This chain's CDR3 is CASRGQGWNEKLFF. In DNA form, the CDR3 reads TGCGCCAGCAGAGGACAGGGTTGGAATGAAAAACTGTTTTTT. The V call is TRBV10-1, the J call TRBJ1-4; the match to TRBD1 covers 8 bases. Germline CDR1 reads WNHNN; CDR2 reads SYGVQD (reference sequence). The ends lost 6 bases at V and 5 bases at J; junction bases unmatched: 5. This CDR3 region has 14 residues.

The rearrangement joins TRBV4-1 to TRBJ2-5, with 8 bases aligning to TRBD2. The V gene end was trimmed by 4 bases and the J gene end by 4 bases; junction bases not matched to a gene: 11. This CDR3 has 16 amino acids. CDR1 and CDR2 from the germline V gene are MGHRA and YSYEKL. The CDR3 loop is CASSLGHQGLVETQYF. For the CDR3, the DNA is TGCGCCAGCAGCCTGGGCCATCAGGGACTAGTAGAGACCCAGTACTTC.

This clone came up a few times. The genes are TRBV10-3 and TRBJ2-5; 9 positions match TRBD1. The CDR3 is 14 residues long. With V trimmed by 4 bases and J by 5 bases, 5 bases remained unmatched. Per the germline V gene, CDR1 is ENHRY and CDR2 is SYGVKD. In DNA, the CDR3 is TGTGCCATCAGTGGTACAGGGGGCGTCGAGACCCAGTACTTC. It encodes CAISGTGGVETQYF.

V usage is TRBV3-1 (or the pseudogene TRBV3-2) and J usage is TRBJ1-2, with 12 bases that match TRBD1. This CDR3 region has 14 residues. The V gene end was trimmed by 5 bases and the J gene end by 7 bases; junction bases not matched to a gene: 5. CDR1 is LGHDT and CDR2 is YNNKEL in the germline V gene (reference sequence). In DNA, the CDR3 is TGTGCCAGCAGCTCCCGGGACAGGGGGCTTGGCTACACCTTC. Its protein product is CASSSRDRGLGYTF.